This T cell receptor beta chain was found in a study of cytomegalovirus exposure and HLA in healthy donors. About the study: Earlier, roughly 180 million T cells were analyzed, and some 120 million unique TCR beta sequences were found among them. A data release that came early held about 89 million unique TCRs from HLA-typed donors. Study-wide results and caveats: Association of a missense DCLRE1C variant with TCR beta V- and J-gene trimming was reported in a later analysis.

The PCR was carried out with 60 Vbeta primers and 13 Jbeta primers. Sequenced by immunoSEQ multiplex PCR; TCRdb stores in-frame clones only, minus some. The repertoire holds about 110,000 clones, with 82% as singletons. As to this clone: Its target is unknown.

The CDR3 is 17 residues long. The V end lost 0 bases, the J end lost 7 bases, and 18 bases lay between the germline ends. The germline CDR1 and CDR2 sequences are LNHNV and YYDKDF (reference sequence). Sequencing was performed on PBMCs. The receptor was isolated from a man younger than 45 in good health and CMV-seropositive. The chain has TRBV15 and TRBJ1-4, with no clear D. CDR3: CATSRDSGDNLTEKLFF. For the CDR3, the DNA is TGTGCCACCAGCAGAGATTCAGGCGACAATTTGACTGAAAAACTGTTTTTT.